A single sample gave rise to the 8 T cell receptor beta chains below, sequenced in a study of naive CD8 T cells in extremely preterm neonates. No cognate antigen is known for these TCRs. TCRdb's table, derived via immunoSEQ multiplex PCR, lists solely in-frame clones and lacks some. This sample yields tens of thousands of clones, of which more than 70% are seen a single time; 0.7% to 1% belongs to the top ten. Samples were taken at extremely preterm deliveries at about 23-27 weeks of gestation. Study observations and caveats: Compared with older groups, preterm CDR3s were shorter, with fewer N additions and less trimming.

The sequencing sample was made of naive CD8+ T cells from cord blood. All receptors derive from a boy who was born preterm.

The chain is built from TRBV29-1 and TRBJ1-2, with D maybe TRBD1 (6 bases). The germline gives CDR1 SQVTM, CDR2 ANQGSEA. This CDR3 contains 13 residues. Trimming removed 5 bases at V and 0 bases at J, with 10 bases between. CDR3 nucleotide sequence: TGCAGCGTTCGACAGGAAACTAACTATGGCTACACCTTC. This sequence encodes CSVRQETNYGYTF.

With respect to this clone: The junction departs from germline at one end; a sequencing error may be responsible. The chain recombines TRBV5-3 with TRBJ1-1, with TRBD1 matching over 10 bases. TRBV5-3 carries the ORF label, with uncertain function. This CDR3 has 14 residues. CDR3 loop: CASSLASGQGEAFF. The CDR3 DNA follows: TGTGCCAGCAGCTTGGCGTCGGGACAGGGGGAAGCTTTCTTT.

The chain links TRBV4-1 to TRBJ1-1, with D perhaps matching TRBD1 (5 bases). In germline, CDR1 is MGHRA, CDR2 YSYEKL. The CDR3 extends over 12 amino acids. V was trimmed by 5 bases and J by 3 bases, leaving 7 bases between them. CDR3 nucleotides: TGCGCCAGCAGCTTGGGACACACTGAAGCTTTCTTT. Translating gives CASSLGHTEAFF.

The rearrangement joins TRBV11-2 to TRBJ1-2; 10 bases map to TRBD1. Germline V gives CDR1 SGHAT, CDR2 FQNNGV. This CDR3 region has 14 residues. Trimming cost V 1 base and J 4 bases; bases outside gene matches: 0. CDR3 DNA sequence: TGTGCCAGCAGCTTAGGGACAGGGGGCTATGGCTACACCTTC. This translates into CASSLGTGGYGYTF.

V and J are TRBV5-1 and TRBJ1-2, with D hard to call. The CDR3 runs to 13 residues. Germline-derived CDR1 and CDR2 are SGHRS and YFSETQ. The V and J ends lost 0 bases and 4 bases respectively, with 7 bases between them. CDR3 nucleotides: TGCGCCAGCAGCTTGGAGGGAGGCTATGGCTACACCTTC. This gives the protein CASSLEGGYGYTF.

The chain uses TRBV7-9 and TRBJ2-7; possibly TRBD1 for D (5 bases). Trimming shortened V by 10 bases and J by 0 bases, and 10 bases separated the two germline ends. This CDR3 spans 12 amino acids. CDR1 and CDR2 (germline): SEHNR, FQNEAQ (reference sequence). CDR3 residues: CATTQGSYEQYF. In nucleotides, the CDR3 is TGTGCCACTACCCAGGGCTCCTACGAGCAGTACTTC.

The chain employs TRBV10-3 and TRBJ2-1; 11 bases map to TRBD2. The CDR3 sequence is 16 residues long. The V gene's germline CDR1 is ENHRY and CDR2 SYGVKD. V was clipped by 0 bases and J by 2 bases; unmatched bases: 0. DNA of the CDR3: TGTGCCATCAGTGAGTCTAGCGGGGGGGCCTACAATGAGCAGTTCTTC. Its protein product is CAISESSGGAYNEQFF.

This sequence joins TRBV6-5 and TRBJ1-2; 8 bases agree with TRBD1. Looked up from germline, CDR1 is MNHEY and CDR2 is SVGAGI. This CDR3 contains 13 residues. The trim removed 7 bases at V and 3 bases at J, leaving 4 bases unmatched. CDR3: CASTGGAYYGYTF. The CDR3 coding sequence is TGTGCCAGCACAGGGGGCGCGTACTATGGCTACACCTTC.